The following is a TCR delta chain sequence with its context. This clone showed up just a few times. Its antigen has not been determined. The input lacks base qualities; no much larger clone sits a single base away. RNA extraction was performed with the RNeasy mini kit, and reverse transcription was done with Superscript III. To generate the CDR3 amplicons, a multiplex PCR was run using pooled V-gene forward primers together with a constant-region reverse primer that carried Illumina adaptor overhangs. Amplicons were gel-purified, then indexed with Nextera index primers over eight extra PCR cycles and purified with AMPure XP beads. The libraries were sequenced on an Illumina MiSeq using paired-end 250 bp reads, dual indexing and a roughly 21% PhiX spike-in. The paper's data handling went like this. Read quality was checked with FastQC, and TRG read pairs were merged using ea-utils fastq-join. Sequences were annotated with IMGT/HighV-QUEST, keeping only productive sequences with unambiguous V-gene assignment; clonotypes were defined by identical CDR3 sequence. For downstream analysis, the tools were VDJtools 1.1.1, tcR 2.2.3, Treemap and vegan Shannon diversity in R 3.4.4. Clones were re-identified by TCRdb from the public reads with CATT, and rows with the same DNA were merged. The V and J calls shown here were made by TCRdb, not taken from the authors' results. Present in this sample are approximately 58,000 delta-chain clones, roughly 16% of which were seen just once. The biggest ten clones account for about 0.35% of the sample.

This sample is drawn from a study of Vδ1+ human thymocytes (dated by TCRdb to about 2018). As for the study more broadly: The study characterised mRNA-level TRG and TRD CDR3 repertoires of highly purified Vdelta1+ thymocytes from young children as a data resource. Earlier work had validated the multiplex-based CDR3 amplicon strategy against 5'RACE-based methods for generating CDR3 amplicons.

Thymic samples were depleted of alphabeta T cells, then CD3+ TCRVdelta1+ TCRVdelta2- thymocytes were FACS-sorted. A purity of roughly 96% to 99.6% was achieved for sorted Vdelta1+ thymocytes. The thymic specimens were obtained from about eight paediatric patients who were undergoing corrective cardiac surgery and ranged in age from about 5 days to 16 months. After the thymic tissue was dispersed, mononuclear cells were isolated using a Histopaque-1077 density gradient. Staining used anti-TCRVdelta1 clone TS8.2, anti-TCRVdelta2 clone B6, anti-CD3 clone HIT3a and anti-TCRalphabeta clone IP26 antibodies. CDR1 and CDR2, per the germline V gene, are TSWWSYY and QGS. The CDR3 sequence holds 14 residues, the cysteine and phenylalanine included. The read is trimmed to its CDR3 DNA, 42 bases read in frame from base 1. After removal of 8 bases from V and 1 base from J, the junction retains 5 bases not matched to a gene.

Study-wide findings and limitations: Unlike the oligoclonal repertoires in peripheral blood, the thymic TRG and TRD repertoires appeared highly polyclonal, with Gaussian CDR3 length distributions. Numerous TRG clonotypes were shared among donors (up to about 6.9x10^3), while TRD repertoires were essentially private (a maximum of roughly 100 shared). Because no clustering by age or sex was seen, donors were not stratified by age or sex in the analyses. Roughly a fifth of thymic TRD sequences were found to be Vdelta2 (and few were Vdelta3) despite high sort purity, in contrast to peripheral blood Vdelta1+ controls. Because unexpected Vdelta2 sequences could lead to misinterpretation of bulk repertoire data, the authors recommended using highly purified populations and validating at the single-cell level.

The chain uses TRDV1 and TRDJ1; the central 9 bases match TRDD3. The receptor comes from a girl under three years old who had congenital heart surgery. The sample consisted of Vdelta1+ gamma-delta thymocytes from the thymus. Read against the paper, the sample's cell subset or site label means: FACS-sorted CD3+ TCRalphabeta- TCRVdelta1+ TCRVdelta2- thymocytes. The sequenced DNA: TGTGCTCTTTGGACTGGGGGAATCACCGATAAACTCATCTTT. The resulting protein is CALWTGGITDKLIF.